The next 30 T cell receptor beta chains were all read from a single sample in a study of CDR3 diversity in severe acne. TCRdb independently ran MiXCR on the PCR reads; one entry per CDR3 protein. The repertoire consists of roughly 100,000 distinct CDR3 sequences, with more than 45% occurring once and the leading ten covering 9.5% to 15%. Input material: blood. Receptors originate from a male donor with acne.

J is TRBJ1-1 and V is TRBV9; D possibly corresponds to TRBD1 (6 bases). Deletions cut 4 bases from V and 3 bases from J, with 19 bases between. The CDR3 covers 16 residues. Germline-derived CDR1 and CDR2 are SGDLS and YYNGEE. The CDR3 DNA reads TGTGCCAGCAGCCCCTTAGAGGGGGGGGTGTACACTGAAGCTTTCTTT. It encodes CASSPLEGGVYTEAFF.

This clonotype was counted ten times or more. The chain is built from TRBV10-3 and TRBJ2-7, with 9 bases lining up with TRBD1. The ends lost 4 bases at V and 2 bases at J; junction bases unmatched: 3. From germline, CDR1 is ENHRY and CDR2 SYGVKD. The CDR3 contains 14 residues. Here the CDR3 DNA reads TGTGCCATCAGTGGGACAGGGGTGGCCTACGAGCAGTACTTC. Translation: CAISGTGVAYEQYF.

The rearrangement links TRBV20-1 to TRBJ2-2, with a weak D call TRBD2 (6 bases). Germline V gene sequence: CDR1 DFQATT, CDR2 SNEGSKA (reference sequence). The CDR3 has 14 amino acids. Deletions cut 6 bases from V and 7 bases from J, with 18 bases between. CDR3 nucleotides: TGCAGTGCCCCGACAGAGACTAGTGGCGGGGAGCTGTTTTTT. This encodes CSAPTETSGGELFF.

The chain uses TRBV12-3 or TRBV12-4 and TRBJ2-5; 7 positions match TRBD2. The CDR3 sequence is 15 residues long. V shed 6 bases and J 4 bases; nucleotides not matched to a gene: 11. The CDR3 region has the DNA TGTGCCAGCAGGTTCTCGGGACTACCCATAGAGACCCAGTACTTC. Translating it yields CASRFSGLPIETQYF.

This clonotype was counted between two and nine times. The chain joins TRBV7-9 to TRBJ1-1; D gene uncertain. CDR1 and CDR2 (germline): SEHNR, FQNEAQ (reference sequence). V lost 6 bases and J 2 bases, leaving 10 bases between the germline ends. The CDR3 is made up of 13 amino acids. The CDR3 nucleotides are TGTGCCAGCAGAAAGACACTTAACACTGAAGCTTTCTTT. Protein sequence: CASRKTLNTEAFF.

This chain links TRBV27 with TRBJ2-2, with D perhaps TRBD1 or TRBD2 (5 bases each). V lost 4 bases and J 7 bases, leaving 7 bases between the germline ends. The CDR3 loop spans 12 amino acids. The germline V gene encodes CDR1 MNHEY and CDR2 SMNVEV (reference sequence). Here the CDR3 reads CASSSGGGELFF. In DNA form, the CDR3 reads TGTGCCAGCAGTTCTGGGGGCGGGGAGCTGTTTTTT.

The CDR3 nucleotides read TGTGCCACCAGCAGAGAGGGAGAGGGAACCTACGAGCAGTACTTC. Its protein is CATSREGEGTYEQYF. This rearrangement joins TRBV15 to TRBJ2-7; perhaps TRBD2 as D (5 bases). CDR1 LNHNV and CDR2 YYDKDF come from the germline V gene (reference sequence). The germline V and J ends were trimmed by 0 bases and 2 bases, with 11 bases remaining between them. The CDR3 contains 15 residues.

In its sample, this clonotype was seen once. This CDR3 reads CASTERQGALYEQYF. CDR3 bases: TGTGCCAGCACCGAACGACAGGGAGCTCTCTACGAGCAGTACTTC. This sequence joins TRBV6-5 and TRBJ2-7; 7 bases are a match to TRBD1. V gave up 7 bases and J gave up 3 bases; unmatched junction bases: 12. CDR1 is MNHEY, CDR2 SVGAGI, per germline. The CDR3 is made up of 15 amino acids.

The rearrangement links TRBV15 to TRBJ1-1; D call uncertain. Trimming shortened V by 0 bases and J by 2 bases, and 4 bases separated the two germline ends. CDR3 length: 13 residues. CDR1 and CDR2 from the germline V gene are LNHNV and YYDKDF (reference sequence). The CDR3 spells CATSRDSNTEAFF. In nucleotides, the CDR3 is TGTGCCACCAGCAGAGATAGCAACACTGAAGCTTTCTTT.

The chain recombines TRBV2 with TRBJ2-5, with unresolved D. Germline loops: CDR1 SNHLY, CDR2 FYNNEI. Trimming removed 0 bases at V and 5 bases at J, with 4 bases between. CDR3 length equals 12 residues. The CDR3 coding sequence is TGTGCCAGCAGTGAAGCCGGGGAGACCCAGTACTTC. This translates into CASSEAGETQYF.

This clonotype rates as medium-sized. The chain joins TRBV2 to TRBJ2-3; TRBD2 agrees at 9 bases. The J segment lost 6 bases and the V segment lost 9 bases, leaving 13 bases of the junction unmatched. In germline, CDR1 is SNHLY, CDR2 FYNNEI. This CDR3 has 15 residues. CDR3 bases: TGTGCCAGGGGAAATAGCGGGAGCGCAGGGGATACGCAGTATTTT. Encoded protein: CARGNSGSAGDTQYF.

This chain uses TRBV4-1 with TRBJ2-7; D gene uncertain. The V gene lost 2 bases and the J gene lost 0 bases, with 8 bases spanning the gap. The length of the CDR3 is 14 residues. Germline-derived CDR1 and CDR2 are MGHRA and YSYEKL. In DNA form, the CDR3 reads TGCGCCAGCAGCCAAACAGCGAGCTCCTACGAGCAGTACTTC. It translates to CASSQTASSYEQYF.

This clonotype was observed many times. The rearrangement joins TRBV24-1 to TRBJ1-1; TRBD1 might be the D (5 bases). Germline V lookup: CDR1 KGHDR, CDR2 SFDVKD. This CDR3 spans 13 amino acids. Trimming left V 9 bases short and J 1 base short, with 11 bases between. In nucleotides, the CDR3 is TGTGCCACCCGCACAGGCAGGAACACTGAAGCTTTCTTT. Amino acids: CATRTGRNTEAFF.

Judged by abundance, this clonotype is medium-sized. The rearrangement links TRBV20-1 to TRBJ1-5; D is perhaps TRBD1 (6 bases). CDR3 size: 15 residues. Germline CDR1 is DFQATT and CDR2 is SNEGSKA (reference sequence). Trimming removed 4 bases at V and 4 bases at J, with 17 bases between. CDR3: CSATPGDTPNQPQHF. For the CDR3, the DNA is TGCAGTGCTACACCGGGGGACACCCCAAATCAGCCCCAGCATTTT.

This clonotype came up a few times. The rearrangement links TRBV29-1 to TRBJ1-2, with 7 bases that match TRBD1. The junction had 7 bases not matched to a gene; V was cut back by 7 bases and J by 5 bases. From germline, CDR1 is SQVTM and CDR2 ANQGSEA. CDR3 length: 12 amino acids. This CDR3 is CSGRGTDYGYTF. CDR3 nucleotides: TGCAGCGGGAGAGGGACAGATTATGGCTACACCTTC.

The chain employs TRBV3-1 and TRBJ2-3; 7 nucleotides align to TRBD2. The ends lost 0 bases at V and 4 bases at J; junction bases unmatched: 4. The CDR3 length is 15 residues. Germline V CDR1 and CDR2: LGHDT, YNNKEL (reference sequence). DNA for the CDR3: TGTGCCAGCAGCCAAGATTGGGGAGGGTCAGATACGCAGTATTTT. Translating it yields CASSQDWGGSDTQYF.

There are many counts of this clonotype. The chain employs TRBV7-9 and TRBJ1-4; D is unresolved. The CDR3 loop spans 16 amino acids. CDR1 is SEHNR and CDR2 is FQNEAQ in the germline V gene (reference sequence). V lost 4 bases and J lost 0, with 12 bases in between. The CDR3 nucleotides read TGTGCCAGCAGCTCTAACAGATTTGCAACTAATGAAAAACTGTTTTTT. Its protein product is CASSSNRFATNEKLFF.

This clonotype has a count of ten or more. V is TRBV11-2 and J is TRBJ2-3; D is unresolved. This CDR3 region has 13 residues. V was clipped by 2 bases and J by 2 bases, with 5 bases between them. Germline assignment: CDR1 SGHAT and CDR2 FQNNGV. CDR3 sequence reads: CASSLPITDTQYF. The CDR3 DNA follows: TGTGCCAGCAGCTTACCTATCACAGATACGCAGTATTTT. The full variable domain, rest sourced from reference TRBV11-2 and TRBJ2-3, is EAGVAQSPRYKIIEKRQSVAFWCNPISGHATLYWYQQILGQGPKLLIQFQNNGVVDDSQLPKDRFSAERLKGVDSTLKIQPAKLEDSAVYLCASSLPITDTQYFGPGTRLTVL.

This clonotype has just one count. This sequence joins TRBV4-2 and TRBJ2-7; the match to TRBD2 covers 13 bases. Trimming at V came to 1 base and at J to 7 bases, leaving 4 bases not matched to a gene. The germline V gene has CDR1 LGHNA and CDR2 YNFKEQ. The CDR3 sequence is 15 residues long. The CDR3 DNA is TGTGCCAGCAGCCAAGGACTAGCGGGAGGAAGTGAGCAGTACTTC. Amino acid sequence: CASSQGLAGGSEQYF.

This chain uses TRBV7-8 with TRBJ2-2, with TRBD1 identical over 7 bases. The J segment lost 1 base and the V segment lost 2 bases, leaving 4 bases of the junction unmatched. The CDR3 is made up of 16 amino acids. Germline CDR1 SGHVS, CDR2 FQNEAQ. The chain's CDR3 is CASSLWDSRNTGELFF. Here the CDR3 DNA reads TGTGCCAGCAGCTTATGGGACAGCAGGAACACCGGGGAGCTGTTTTTT.

This clonotype was seen many times. The J gene is TRBJ1-5, the V gene TRBV11-3, with no clear D. The CDR3 covers 9 residues. Trimming shortened V by 3 bases and J by 9 bases, and 0 bases separated the two germline ends. Germline CDR1 and CDR2: SGHNT and YENEEA. The DNA of the CDR3 is TGTGCCAGCAGCTTGCCCCAGCATTTT. Translation: CASSLPQHF. The whole variable domain, remainder taken from reference TRBV11-3 and TRBJ1-5, is EAGVVQSPRYKIIEKKQPVAFWCNPISGHNTLYWYLQNLGQGPELLIRYENEEAVDDSQLPKDRFSAERLKGVDSTLKIQPAELGDSAVYLCASSLPQHFGDGTRLSIL.

The chain recombines TRBV6-1 with TRBJ2-5; D possibly corresponds to TRBD2 (6 bases). Germline V gene lookup returns CDR1 MNHNS and CDR2 SASEGT. The CDR3 sequence is 12 residues long. V lost 8 bases, J lost 7 bases, and 14 bases lay in between. CDR3 sequence reads: CASVTSSWTQYF. In nucleotides, the CDR3 is TGTGCCAGCGTGACTAGTTCCTGGACCCAGTACTTC.

In nucleotides, the CDR3 is TGTGCCAGCAGCTTGCCCGGGACGGTACCGTATAGCAATCAGCCCCAGCATTTT. Protein: CASSLPGTVPYSNQPQHF. V gene TRBV7-2 combines with J gene TRBJ1-5; D may be TRBD1 (5 bases). This CDR3 contains 18 residues. The ends were cut back, 3 bases at V and 0 bases at J, with 18 bases in the middle. The germline V gene encodes CDR1 SGHTA and CDR2 FQGNSA.

This clonotype was seen more than once but under ten times. The chain links TRBV6-5 to TRBJ2-3; D gene uncertain. The V end lost 10 bases, the J end lost 1 base, and 15 bases lay between the germline ends. CDR1 is MNHEY and CDR2 is SVGAGI in the germline V gene. The CDR3 loop spans 14 amino acids. This CDR3 reads CATKPQLGTDTQYF. The CDR3 nucleotides are TGTGCCACAAAACCCCAGCTTGGCACAGATACGCAGTATTTT.

This chain links TRBV5-6 with TRBJ1-1, with TRBD1 as a possible D gene (5 bases). CDR1 is SGHDT and CDR2 is YYEEEE in the germline V gene. The CDR3 loop spans 14 amino acids. V gave up 4 bases and J gave up 3 bases, with 13 bases separating them. The CDR3 bases are TGTGCCAGCAGCCCCCGGGGGTCGGACACTGAAGCTTTCTTT. Its translation is CASSPRGSDTEAFF.

Points on this clonotype: A much larger clonotype is one base distant, so this may be a read error. The gene calls are TRBV6-5 and TRBJ2-3; D is uncertain. V lost 11 bases to trimming and J lost 1 base, with 7 bases between them. This CDR3 contains 11 residues. Germline CDR1 MNHEY, CDR2 SVGAGI. The CDR3 reads CAVAGTDTQYF. The CDR3, as DNA: TGTGCCGTAGCTGGCACAGATACGCAGTATTTT.

As for this clonotype: It is likely a read error, because the conserved phenylalanine at the end of the CDR3 is missing. The limits of the CDR3 on the DNA are not certain, so only TCRdb's listed CDR3 is given. V gene TRBV20-1 combines with J gene TRBJ2-6; the D call of TRBD1 is as the table states it, not checked on the DNA. Including both end residues, the CDR3 is 11 amino acids long. Germline CDR1 is DFQATT and CDR2 is SNEGSKA (reference sequence). This CDR3 reads CSARDGTASNT.

V gene TRBV7-2 combines with J gene TRBJ2-5; no clear D gene. V lost 5 bases to trimming and J lost 1 base, with 5 bases between them. The CDR3 is 12 amino acids. CDR1 is SGHTA and CDR2 is FQGNSA in the germline V gene. CDR3 nucleotide sequence: TGTGCCAGCAGCGACCCCCAAGAGACCCAGTACTTC. Protein: CASSDPQETQYF.

This clonotype was seen at least ten times. The chain employs TRBV15 and TRBJ1-2; TRBD1 is a possible D gene (5 bases). CDR3 length: 15 amino acids. Germline V gene data show CDR1 as LNHNV and CDR2 as YYDKDF (reference sequence). V was shortened by 0 bases and J by 6 bases, with 14 bases between the two germline ends. For the CDR3, the DNA is TGTGCCACCAGCAGAGATATCAGCAGGGACGATGGCTACACCTTC. Its protein is CATSRDISRDDGYTF.

In nucleotides, the CDR3 is TGTGCCAGCAGAGGACAGCCGTCCTACGAACACACAGGGGTTGAAGAGACCCAGTACTTC. This translates into CASRGQPSYEHTGVEETQYF. The J gene is TRBJ2-5, the V gene TRBV10-3; 7 nucleotides align to TRBD1. The germline CDR1 and CDR2 sequences are ENHRY and SYGVKD. The CDR3 extends over 20 amino acids. Trimming took 10 bases from V and 3 from J; bases not matched to a gene: 29.